The following is a TCR beta chain sequence with its context. J lost 4 bases, V lost 6 bases, and 4 bases had no gene match. The CDR3 consists of 15 residues. Germline CDR1 reads LNHDA; CDR2 reads SQIVND (reference sequence). Sequencing used immunoSEQ multiplex PCR; TCRdb keeps in-frame clones, though not all of them. This table has 65,000 to 75,000 clones, 89% appearing once. The sample comes from a study of blood T cell repertoires in COVID-19. Study in general: From the United States, Italy and Spain came samples of acute and convalescent COVID-19.

The rearrangement joins TRBV19 to TRBJ2-3; TRBD2 agrees at 13 bases. This TCR came from a woman aged 50 to 60 with active COVID-19. Sequences were obtained from peripheral blood. CDR3 loop: CASSGLAGASDTQYF. Written as DNA, the CDR3 is TGTGCCAGTAGCGGACTAGCGGGAGCCTCAGATACGCAGTATTTT. The variable domain in full, completed from reference TRBV19 and TRBJ2-3, reads DGGITQSPKYLFRKEGQNVTLSCEQNLNHDAMYWYRQDPGQGLRLIYYSQIVNDFQKGDIAEGYSVSREKKESFPLTVTSAQKNPTAFYLCASSGLAGASDTQYFGPGTRLTVL.